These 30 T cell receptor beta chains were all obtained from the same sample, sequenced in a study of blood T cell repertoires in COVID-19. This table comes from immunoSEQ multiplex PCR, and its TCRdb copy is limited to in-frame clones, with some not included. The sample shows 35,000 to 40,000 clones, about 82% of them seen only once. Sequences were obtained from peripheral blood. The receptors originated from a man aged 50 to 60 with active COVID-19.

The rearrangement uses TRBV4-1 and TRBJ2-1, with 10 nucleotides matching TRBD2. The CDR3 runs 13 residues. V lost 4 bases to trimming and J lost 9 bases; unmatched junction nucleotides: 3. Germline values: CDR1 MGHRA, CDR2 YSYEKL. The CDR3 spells CASSLGTSVEQFF. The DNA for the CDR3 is TGCGCCAGCAGCCTGGGGACTAGCGTTGAGCAGTTCTTC.

The CDR3 DNA reads TGCGCCAGCAGCACAAACACAGGGGGTTACAATGAGCAGTTCTTC. Translating gives CASSTNTGGYNEQFF. The chain combines TRBV5-1 with TRBJ2-1; 8 positions agree with TRBD1. The CDR3 consists of 15 residues. V shed 4 bases, J shed 4 bases, and the junction held 7 bases outside the gene matches. Germline CDR1 SGHRS, CDR2 YFSETQ.

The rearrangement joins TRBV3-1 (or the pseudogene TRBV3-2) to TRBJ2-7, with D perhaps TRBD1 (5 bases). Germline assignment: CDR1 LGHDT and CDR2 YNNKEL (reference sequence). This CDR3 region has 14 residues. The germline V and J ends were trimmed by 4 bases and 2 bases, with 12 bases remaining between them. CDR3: CASSPVGATYEQYF. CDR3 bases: TGTGCCAGCAGCCCCGTAGGGGCCACCTACGAGCAGTACTTC.

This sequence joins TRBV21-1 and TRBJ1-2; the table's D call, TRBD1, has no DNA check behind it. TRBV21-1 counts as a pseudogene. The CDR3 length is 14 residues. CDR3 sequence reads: CASSKDRPNYGYTF. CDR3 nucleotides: TGTGCCAGCAGCAAAGACAGGCCTAACTATGGCTACACCTTC.

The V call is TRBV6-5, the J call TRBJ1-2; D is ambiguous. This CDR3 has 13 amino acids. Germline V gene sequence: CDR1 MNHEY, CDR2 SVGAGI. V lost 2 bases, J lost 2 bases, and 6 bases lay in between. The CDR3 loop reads CASSYNKNYGYTF. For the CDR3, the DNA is TGTGCCAGCAGTTACAACAAGAACTATGGCTACACCTTC.

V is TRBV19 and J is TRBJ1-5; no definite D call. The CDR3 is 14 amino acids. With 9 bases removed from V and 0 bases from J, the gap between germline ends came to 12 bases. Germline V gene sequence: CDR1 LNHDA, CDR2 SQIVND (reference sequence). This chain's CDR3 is CASGVVDSNQPQHF. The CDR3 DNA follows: TGTGCCAGCGGGGTAGTTGATAGCAATCAGCCCCAGCATTTT.

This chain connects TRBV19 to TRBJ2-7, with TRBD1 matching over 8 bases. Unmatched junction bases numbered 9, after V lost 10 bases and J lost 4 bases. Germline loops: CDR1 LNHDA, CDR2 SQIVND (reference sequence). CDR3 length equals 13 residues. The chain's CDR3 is CATSPGGGYEQYF. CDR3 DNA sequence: TGTGCCACCTCCCCAGGGGGCGGGTACGAGCAGTACTTC.

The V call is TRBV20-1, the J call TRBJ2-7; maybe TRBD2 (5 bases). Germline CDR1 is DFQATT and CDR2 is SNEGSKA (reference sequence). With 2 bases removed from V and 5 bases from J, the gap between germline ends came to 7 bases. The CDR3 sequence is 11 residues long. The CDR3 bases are TGCAGTGCTAGAAATAGCGACGAGCAGTACTTC. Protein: CSARNSDEQYF.

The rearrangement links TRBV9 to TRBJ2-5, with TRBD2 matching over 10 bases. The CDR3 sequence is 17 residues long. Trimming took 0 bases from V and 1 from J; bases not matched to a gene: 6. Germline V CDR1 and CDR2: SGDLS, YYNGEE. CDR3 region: CASSVGWLAGAQETQYF. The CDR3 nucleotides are TGTGCCAGCAGCGTAGGTTGGCTAGCGGGGGCCCAAGAGACCCAGTACTTC.

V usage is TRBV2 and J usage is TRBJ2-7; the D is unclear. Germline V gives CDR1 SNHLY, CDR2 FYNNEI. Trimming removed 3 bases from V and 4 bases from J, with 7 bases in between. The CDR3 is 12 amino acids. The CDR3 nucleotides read TGTGCCAGCAGTGACAGTTTATACGAGCAGTACTTC. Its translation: CASSDSLYEQYF.

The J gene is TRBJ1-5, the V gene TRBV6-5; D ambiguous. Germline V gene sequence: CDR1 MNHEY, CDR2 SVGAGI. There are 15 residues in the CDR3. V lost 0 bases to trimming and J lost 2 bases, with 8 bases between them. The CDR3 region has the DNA TGTGCCAGCAGTTACTCGAGTCAGGGCAATCAGCCCCAGCATTTT. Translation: CASSYSSQGNQPQHF.

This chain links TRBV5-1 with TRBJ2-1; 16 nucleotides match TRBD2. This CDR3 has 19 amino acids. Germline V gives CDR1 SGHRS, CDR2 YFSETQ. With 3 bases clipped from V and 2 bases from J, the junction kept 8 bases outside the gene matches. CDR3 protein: CASSSSGLAGGKAYNEQFF. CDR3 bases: TGCGCCAGCAGCTCCTCGGGACTAGCGGGGGGGAAGGCCTACAATGAGCAGTTCTTC.

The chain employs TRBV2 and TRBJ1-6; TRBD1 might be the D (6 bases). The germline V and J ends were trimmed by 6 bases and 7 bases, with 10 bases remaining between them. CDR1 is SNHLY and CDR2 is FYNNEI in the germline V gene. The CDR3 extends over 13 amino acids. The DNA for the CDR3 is TGTGCCAGCAGCGGACAGCCAAATTCACCCCTCCACTTT. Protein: CASSGQPNSPLHF.

The CDR3 nucleotides read TGCGCCAGCAGCTTGATGTCAGGGGGTGTGTTCGGTGATGAGCAGTTCTTC. Protein sequence: CASSLMSGGVFGDEQFF. The V gene is TRBV5-1, the J gene TRBJ2-1; TRBD1 agrees at 7 bases. CDR3 length: 17 residues. Trimming cost V 1 base and J 8 bases; bases outside gene matches: 15. The germline V gene encodes CDR1 SGHRS and CDR2 YFSETQ.

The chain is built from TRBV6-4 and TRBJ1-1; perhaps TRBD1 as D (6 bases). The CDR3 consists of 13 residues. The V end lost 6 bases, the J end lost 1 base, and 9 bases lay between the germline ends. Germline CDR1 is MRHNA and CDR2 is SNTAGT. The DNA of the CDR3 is TGTGCCAGCAGAGGACAGCAGAACACTGAAGCTTTCTTT. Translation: CASRGQQNTEAFF.

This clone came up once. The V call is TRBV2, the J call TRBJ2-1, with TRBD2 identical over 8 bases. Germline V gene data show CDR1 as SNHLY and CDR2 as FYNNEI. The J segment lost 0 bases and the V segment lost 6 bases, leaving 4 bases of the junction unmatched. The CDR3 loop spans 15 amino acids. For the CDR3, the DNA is TGTGCCAGCAGCGCCGGGACTAGCTCCTACAATGAGCAGTTCTTC. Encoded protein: CASSAGTSSYNEQFF. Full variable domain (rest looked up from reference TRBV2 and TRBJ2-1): EPEVTQTPSHQVTQMGQEVILRCVPISNHLYFYWYRQILGQKVEFLVSFYNNEISEKSEIFDDQFSVERPDGSNFTLKIRSTKLEDSAMYFCASSAGTSSYNEQFFGPGTRLTVL.

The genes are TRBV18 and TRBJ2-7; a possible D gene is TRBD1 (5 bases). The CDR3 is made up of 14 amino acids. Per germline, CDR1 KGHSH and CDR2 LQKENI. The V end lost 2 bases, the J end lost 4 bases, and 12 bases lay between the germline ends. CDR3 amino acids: CASSPRGYGYEQYF. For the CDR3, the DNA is TGTGCCAGCTCACCAAGGGGATATGGGTACGAGCAGTACTTC.

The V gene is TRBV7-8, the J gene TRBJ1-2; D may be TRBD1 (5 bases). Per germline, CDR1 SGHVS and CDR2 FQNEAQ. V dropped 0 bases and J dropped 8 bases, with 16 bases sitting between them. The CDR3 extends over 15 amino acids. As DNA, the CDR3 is TGTGCCAGCAGCTTAGCGCAAAGGGGACTGCGGGGCTACACCTTC. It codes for CASSLAQRGLRGYTF.

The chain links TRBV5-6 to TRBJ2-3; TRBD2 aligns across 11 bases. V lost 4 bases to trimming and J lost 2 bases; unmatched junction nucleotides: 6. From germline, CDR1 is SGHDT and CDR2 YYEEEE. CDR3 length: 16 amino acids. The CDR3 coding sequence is TGTGCCAGCAGCCACGGGACTAGCGGAGCCACAGATACGCAGTATTTT. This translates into CASSHGTSGATDTQYF.

The CDR3 is CASSLAAGWPDTQYF. CDR3 nucleotides: TGTGCCAGCAGCTTGGCGGCAGGGTGGCCAGATACGCAGTATTTT. The rearrangement links TRBV5-6 to TRBJ2-3; TRBD1 is a possible D gene (5 bases). This CDR3 has 15 amino acids. Germline-derived CDR1 and CDR2 are SGHDT and YYEEEE. Trimming stripped 0 bases from V and 4 bases from J, with 12 bases between. Combining the CDR3 with reference TRBV5-6 and TRBJ2-3 gives the whole variable domain DAGVTQSPTHLIKTRGQQVTLRCSPKSGHDTVSWYQQALGQGPQFIFQYYEEEERQRGNFPDRFSGHQFPNYSSELNVNALLLGDSALYLCASSLAAGWPDTQYFGPGTRLTVL.

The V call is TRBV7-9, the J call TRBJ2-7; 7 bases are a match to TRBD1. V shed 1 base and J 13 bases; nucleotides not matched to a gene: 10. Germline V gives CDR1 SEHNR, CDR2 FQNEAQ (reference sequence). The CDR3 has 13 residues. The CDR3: CASSLDRGKILYF. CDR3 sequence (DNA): TGTGCCAGCAGCTTAGACAGGGGAAAAATCCTTTACTTC. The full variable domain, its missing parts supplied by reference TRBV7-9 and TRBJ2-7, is DTGVSQNPRHKITKRGQNVTFRCDPISEHNRLYWYRQTLGQGPEFLTYFQNEAQLEKSRLLSDRFSAERPKGSFSTLEIQRTEQGDSAMYLCASSLDRGKILYFGPGTRLTVT.

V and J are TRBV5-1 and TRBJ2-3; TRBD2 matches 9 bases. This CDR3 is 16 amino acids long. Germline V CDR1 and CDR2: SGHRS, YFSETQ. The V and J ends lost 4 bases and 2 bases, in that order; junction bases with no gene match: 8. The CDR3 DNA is TGCGCCAGCAGCCCTGGACTAGCGCAAGACACAGATACGCAGTATTTT. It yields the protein CASSPGLAQDTDTQYF.

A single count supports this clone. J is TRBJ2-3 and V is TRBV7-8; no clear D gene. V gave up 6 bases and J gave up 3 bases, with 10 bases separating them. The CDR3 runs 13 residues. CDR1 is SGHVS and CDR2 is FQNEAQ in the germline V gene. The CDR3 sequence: CASSQSYTDTQYF. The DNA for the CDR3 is TGTGCCAGCAGTCAATCCTATACAGATACGCAGTATTTT. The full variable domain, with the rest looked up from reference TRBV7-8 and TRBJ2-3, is GAGVSQSPRYKVAKRGQDVALRCDPISGHVSLFWYQQALGQGPEFLTYFQNEAQLDKSGLPSDRFFAERPEGSVSTLKIQRTQQEDSAVYLCASSQSYTDTQYFGPGTRLTVL.

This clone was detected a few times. The CDR3 protein is CASSLGTSGEEETQYF. CDR3 nucleotides: TGTGCCAGCAGCTTAGGGACTAGCGGGGAAGAAGAGACCCAGTACTTC. The J gene is TRBJ2-5, the V gene TRBV2; 13 nucleotides agree with TRBD2. CDR1 and CDR2 (germline): SNHLY, FYNNEI. The CDR3 has 16 residues. The V segment lost 6 bases and the J segment 3 bases; nucleotides outside the gene matches: 7.

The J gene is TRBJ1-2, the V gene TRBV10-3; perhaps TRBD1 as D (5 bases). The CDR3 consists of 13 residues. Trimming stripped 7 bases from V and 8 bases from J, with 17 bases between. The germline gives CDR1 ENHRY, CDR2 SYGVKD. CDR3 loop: CAIMGGPDGGYTF. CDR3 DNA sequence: TGTGCCATCATGGGGGGACCGGATGGGGGCTACACCTTC.

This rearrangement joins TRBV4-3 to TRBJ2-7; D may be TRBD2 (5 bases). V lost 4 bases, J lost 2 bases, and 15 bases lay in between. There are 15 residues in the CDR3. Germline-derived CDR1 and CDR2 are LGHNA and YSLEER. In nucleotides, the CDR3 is TGCGCCAGCAGCCGCGGACTCGGCGTGGCCTACGAGCAGTACTTC. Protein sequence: CASSRGLGVAYEQYF.

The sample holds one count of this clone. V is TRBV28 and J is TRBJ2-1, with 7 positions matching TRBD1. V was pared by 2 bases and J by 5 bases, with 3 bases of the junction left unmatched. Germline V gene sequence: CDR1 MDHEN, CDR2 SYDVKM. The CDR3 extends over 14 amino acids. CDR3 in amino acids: CASSLGTENNEQFF. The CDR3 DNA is TGTGCCAGCAGTTTAGGGACAGAAAACAATGAGCAGTTCTTC.

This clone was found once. The CDR3 DNA reads as TGTGCCAGCAGCTTAGAGGCTAGCGGGGGAGCTAGCACAGATACGCAGTATTTT. Residues: CASSLEASGGASTDTQYF. This sequence joins TRBV7-2 and TRBJ2-3, with 10 bases that match TRBD2. V gave up 1 base and J gave up 0 bases; unmatched junction bases: 7. From germline, CDR1 is SGHTA and CDR2 FQGNSA. The CDR3 covers 18 residues.

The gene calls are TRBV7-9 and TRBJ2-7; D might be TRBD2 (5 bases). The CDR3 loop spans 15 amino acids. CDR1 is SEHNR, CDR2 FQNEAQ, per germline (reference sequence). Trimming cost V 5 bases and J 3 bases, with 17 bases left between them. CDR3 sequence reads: CASSPPLRVFYEQYF. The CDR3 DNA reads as TGTGCCAGCAGCCCTCCGCTGAGGGTCTTCTACGAGCAGTACTTC.

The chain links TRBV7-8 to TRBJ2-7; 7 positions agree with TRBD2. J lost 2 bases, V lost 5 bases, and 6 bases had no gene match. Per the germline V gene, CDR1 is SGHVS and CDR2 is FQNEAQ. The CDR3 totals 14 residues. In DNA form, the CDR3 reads TGTGCCAGCAGCCCCGGACTAGACCCCTACGAGCAGTACTTC. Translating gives CASSPGLDPYEQYF.